The 3 T cell receptor beta chains presented below share a single source sample, sequenced in a study of OX40 agonist ivuxolimab in advanced cancers. Library generation was performed with the immunoSEQ multiplex PCR assay. This immuneACCESS table, as held by TCRdb, lists in-frame sequences with V and J called but not all clones. Of the missing ones, under half trace to an unresolved V gene in checked studies; the others have no known cause. The sample includes roughly 33,000 clones, with roughly 84% observed a single time. The top ten clonotypes cover less than 2% of the sample. Source: CD4+ or CD8+ T cells sorted from blood, taken in a trial of the OX40 agonist ivuxolimab. The receptor set was obtained from an adult with an advanced solid tumor such as melanoma, head and neck, liver or kidney cancer.

The rearrangement uses TRBV5-4 and TRBJ2-7, with D tentatively TRBD2 (5 bases). Germline V lookup: CDR1 SGHNT, CDR2 YYREEE (reference sequence). Trimming pared 2 bases from V and 5 bases from J, leaving 11 bases between. The CDR3 has 13 residues. The CDR3 nucleotides are TGTGCCAGCAGCTTTACGGGATACAACGAGCAGTACTTC. Translated: CASSFTGYNEQYF.

This chain joins TRBV5-1 and TRBJ1-1; D is perhaps TRBD1 (5 bases). Looked up from germline, CDR1 is SGHRS and CDR2 is YFSETQ. V lost 4 bases to trimming and J lost 5 bases, with 15 bases between them. This CDR3 contains 14 residues. CDR3 protein: CASSPRTSGTEAFF. Written as DNA, the CDR3 is TGCGCCAGCAGCCCCCGGACATCTGGAACTGAAGCTTTCTTT.

The chain carries TRBV6-5 and TRBJ2-2; 10 bases fit TRBD2. The CDR3 has 15 residues. The V gene end was trimmed by 6 bases and the J gene end by 7 bases; junction bases not matched to a gene: 8. Germline lookup yields CDR1 MNHEY and CDR2 SVGAGI. Written as DNA, the CDR3 is TGTGCCAGCAGACGAGCGGGGGGGCTTGTCGGGGAGCTGTTTTTT. Translated, it gives CASRRAGGLVGELFF.